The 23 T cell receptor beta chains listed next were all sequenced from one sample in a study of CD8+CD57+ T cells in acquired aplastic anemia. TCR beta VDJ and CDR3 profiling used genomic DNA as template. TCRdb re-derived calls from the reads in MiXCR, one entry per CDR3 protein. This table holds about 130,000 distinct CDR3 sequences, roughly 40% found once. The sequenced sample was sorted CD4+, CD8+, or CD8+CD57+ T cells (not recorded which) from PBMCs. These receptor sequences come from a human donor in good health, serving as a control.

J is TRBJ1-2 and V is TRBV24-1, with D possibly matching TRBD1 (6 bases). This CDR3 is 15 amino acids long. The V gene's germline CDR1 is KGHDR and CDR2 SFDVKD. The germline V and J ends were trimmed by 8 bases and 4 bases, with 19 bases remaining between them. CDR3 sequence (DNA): TGTGCCACCACAGGGGTTCGTCTACGTTCCTATGGCTACACCTTC. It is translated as CATTGVRLRSYGYTF.

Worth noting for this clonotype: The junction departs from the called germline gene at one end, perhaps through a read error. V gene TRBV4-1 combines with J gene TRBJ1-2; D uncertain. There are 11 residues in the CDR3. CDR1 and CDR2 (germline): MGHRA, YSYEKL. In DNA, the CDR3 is TGCGCCACCAGCCCGGGGTATGGCTACGCCTTC. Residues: CATSPGYGYAF.

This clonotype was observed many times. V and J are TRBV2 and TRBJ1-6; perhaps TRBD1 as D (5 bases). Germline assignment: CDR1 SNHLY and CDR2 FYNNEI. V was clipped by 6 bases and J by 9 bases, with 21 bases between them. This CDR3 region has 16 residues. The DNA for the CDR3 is TGTGCCAGCAGCGGAAATTCGGGGGGTTATGGTTCACCCCTCCACTTT. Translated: CASSGNSGGYGSPLHF.

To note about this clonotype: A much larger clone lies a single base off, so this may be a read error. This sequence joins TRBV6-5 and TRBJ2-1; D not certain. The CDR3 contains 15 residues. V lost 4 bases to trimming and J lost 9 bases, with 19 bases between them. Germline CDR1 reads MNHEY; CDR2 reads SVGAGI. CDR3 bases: TGTGCCAGCAGTTCCCCTGGTCTAACCGCAGCTGAGCAGTTCTTC. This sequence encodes CASSSPGLTAAEQFF.

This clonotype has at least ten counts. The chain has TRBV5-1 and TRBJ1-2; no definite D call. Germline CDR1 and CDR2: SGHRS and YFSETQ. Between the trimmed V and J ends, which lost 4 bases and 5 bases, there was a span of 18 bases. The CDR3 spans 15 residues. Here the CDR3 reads CASSHGLTVLYGYTF. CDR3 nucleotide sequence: TGCGCCAGCAGCCACGGGTTAACGGTCCTGTATGGCTACACCTTC. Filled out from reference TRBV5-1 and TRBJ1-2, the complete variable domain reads KAGVTQTPRYLIKTRGQQVTLSCSPISGHRSVSWYQQTPGQGLQFLFEYFSETQRNKGNFPGRFSGRQFSNSRSEMNVSTLELGDSALYLCASSHGLTVLYGYTFGSGTRLTVV.

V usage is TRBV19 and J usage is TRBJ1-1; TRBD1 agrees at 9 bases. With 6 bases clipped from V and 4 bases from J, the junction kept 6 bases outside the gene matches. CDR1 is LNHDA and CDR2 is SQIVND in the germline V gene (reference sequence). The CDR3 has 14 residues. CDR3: CASSPGTGITEAFF. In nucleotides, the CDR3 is TGTGCCAGTAGCCCAGGGACAGGGATCACTGAAGCTTTCTTT.

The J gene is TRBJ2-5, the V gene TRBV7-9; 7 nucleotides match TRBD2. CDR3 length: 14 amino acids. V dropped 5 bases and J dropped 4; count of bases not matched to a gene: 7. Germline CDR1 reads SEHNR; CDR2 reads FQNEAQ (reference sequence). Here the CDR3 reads CASSEGLPRETQYF. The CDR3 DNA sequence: TGTGCCAGCAGCGAGGGACTACCAAGAGAGACCCAGTACTTC.

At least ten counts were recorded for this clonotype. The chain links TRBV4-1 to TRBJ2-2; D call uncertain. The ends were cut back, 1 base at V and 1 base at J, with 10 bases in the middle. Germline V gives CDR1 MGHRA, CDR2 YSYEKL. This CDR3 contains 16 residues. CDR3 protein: CASSQAHLLNTGELFF. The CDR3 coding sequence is TGCGCCAGCAGCCAAGCCCACCTCCTGAACACCGGGGAGCTGTTTTTT.

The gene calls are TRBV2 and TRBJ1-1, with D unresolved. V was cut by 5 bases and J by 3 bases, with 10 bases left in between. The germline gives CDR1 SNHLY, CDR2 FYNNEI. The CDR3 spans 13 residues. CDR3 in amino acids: CASSTQDHTEAFF. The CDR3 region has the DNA TGTGCCAGCAGTACCCAGGACCACACTGAAGCTTTCTTT. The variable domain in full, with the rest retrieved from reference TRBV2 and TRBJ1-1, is EPEVTQTPSHQVTQMGQEVILRCVPISNHLYFYWYRQILGQKVEFLVSFYNNEISEKSEIFDDQFSVERPDGSNFTLKIRSTKLEDSAMYFCASSTQDHTEAFFGQGTRLTVV.

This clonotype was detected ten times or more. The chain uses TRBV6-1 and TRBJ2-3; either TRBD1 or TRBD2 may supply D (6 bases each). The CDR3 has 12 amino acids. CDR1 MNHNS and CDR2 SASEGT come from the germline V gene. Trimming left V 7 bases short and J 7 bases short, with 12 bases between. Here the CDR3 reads CASTGDSYTQYF. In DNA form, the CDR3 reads TGTGCCAGCACAGGGGACTCATATACGCAGTATTTT.

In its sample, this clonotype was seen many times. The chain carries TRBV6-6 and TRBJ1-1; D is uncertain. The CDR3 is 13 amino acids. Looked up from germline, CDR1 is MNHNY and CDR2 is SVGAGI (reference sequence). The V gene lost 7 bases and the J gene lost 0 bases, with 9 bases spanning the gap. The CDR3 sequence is CASNGPMNTEAFF. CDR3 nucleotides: TGTGCCAGCAATGGACCCATGAACACTGAAGCTTTCTTT.

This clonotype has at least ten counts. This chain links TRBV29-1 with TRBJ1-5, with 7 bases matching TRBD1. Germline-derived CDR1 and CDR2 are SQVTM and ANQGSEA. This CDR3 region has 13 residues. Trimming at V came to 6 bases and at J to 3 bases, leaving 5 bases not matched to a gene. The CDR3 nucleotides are TGCAGCGTCTTGGACAGGCCCAATCAGCCCCAGCATTTT. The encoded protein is CSVLDRPNQPQHF. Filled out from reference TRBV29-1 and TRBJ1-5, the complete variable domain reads SAVISQKPSRDICQRGTSLTIQCQVDSQVTMMFWYRQQPGQSLTLIATANQGSEATYESGFVIDKFPISRPNLTFSTLTVSNMSPEDSSIYLCSVLDRPNQPQHFGDGTRLSIL.

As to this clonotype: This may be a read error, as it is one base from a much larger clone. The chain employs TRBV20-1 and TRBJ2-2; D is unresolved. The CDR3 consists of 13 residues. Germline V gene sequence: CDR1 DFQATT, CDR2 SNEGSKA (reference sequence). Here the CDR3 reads CGARAFNTGELFF. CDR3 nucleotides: TGCGGTGCTAGAGCTTTCAACACCGGGGAGCTGTTTTTT.

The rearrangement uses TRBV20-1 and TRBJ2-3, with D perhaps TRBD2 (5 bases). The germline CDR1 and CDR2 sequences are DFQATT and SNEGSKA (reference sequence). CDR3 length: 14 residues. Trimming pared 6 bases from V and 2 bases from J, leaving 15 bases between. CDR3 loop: CSANIRGNTDTQYF. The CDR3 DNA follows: TGCAGTGCCAACATTCGGGGTAACACAGATACGCAGTATTTT.

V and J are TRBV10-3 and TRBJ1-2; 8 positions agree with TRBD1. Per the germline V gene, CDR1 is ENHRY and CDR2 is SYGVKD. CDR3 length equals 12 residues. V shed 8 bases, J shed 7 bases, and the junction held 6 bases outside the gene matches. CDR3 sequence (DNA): TGTGCCATCTTCGCAGGGGGCTTTGGCTACACCTTC. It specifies CAIFAGGFGYTF.

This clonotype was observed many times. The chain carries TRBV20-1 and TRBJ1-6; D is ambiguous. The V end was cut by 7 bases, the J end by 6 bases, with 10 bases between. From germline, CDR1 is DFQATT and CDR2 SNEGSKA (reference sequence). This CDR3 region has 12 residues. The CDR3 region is CSVGRVNSPLHF. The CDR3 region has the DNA TGCAGTGTCGGCAGAGTTAATTCACCCCTCCACTTT.

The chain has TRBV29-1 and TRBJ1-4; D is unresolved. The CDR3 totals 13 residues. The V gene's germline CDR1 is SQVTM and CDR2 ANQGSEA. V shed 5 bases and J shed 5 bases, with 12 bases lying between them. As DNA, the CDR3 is TGCAGCGTTCAAGGAAACGGAAATGAAAAACTGTTTTTT. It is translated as CSVQGNGNEKLFF. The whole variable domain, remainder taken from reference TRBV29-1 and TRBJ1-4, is SAVISQKPSRDICQRGTSLTIQCQVDSQVTMMFWYRQQPGQSLTLIATANQGSEATYESGFVIDKFPISRPNLTFSTLTVSNMSPEDSSIYLCSVQGNGNEKLFFGSGTQLSVL.

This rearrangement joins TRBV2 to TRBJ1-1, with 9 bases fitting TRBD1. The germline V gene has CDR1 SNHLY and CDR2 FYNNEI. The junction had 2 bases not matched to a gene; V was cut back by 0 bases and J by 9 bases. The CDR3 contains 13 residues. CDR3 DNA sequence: TGTGCCAGCAGTGAAGCGGGACAGGGACAAGCTTTCTTT. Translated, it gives CASSEAGQGQAFF.

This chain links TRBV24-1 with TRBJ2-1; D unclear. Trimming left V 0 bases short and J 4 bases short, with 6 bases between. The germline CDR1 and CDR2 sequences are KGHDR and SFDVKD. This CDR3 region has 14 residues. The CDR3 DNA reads TGTGCCACCAGTGATTTGTCAGAGTACAATGAGCAGTTCTTC. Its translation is CATSDLSEYNEQFF.

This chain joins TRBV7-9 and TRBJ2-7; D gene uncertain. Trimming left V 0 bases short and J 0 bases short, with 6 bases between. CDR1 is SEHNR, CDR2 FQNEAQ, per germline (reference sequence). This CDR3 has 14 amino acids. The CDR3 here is CASSLASISYEQYF. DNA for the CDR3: TGTGCCAGCAGCTTAGCCAGTATCTCCTACGAGCAGTACTTC.

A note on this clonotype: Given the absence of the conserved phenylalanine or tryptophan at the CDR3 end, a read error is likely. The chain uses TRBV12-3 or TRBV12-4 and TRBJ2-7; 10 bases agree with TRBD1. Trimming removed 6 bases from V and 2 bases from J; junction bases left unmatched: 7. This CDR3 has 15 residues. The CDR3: CASRESGTGAYEQYL. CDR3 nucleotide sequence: TGTGCCAGCAGGGAATCCGGGACAGGGGCCTACGAGCAGTACCTC.

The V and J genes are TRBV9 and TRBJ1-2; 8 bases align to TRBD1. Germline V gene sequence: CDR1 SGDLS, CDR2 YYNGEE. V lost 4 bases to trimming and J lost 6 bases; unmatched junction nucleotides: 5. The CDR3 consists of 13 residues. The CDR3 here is CASSNWDRHGYTF. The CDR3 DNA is TGTGCCAGCAGCAACTGGGACAGGCATGGCTACACCTTC.

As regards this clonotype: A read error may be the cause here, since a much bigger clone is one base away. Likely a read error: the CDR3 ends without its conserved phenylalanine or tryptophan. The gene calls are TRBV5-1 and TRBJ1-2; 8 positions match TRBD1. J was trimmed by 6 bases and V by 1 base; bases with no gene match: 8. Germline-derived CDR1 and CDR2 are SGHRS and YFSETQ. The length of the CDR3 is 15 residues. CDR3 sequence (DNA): TGCGCCAGCAGCTTGTCCGGCAGGGGGCTTGATGGCTACACCGTC. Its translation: CASSLSGRGLDGYTV.